This TCR beta chain was sequenced during a study of control samples from healthy donors and cancer patients. Assay: immunoSEQ multiplex PCR; the TCRdb copy retains only in-frame clones and omits some. This table has about 150,000 clones, roughly 90% appearing once. The CDR3 is 14 amino acids. Trimming removed 0 bases at V and 8 bases at J, with 11 bases between. Looked up from germline, CDR1 is SGHDT and CDR2 is YYEEEE. The sequence was obtained from a man younger than 45 in good health. This chain joins TRBV5-6 and TRBJ1-4; D perhaps matches TRBD1 (5 bases). The sequenced material came from blood. CDR3 nucleotide sequence: TGTGCCAGCAGCTTGGTTGTGGGGGAAGAAAAACTGTTTTTT. This codes for CASSLVVGEEKLFF.